Below, one TCR beta chain is given with its context. The sample is drawn from a study of T cell responses to AZD1222 COVID-19 vaccine. Germline V gene lookup returns CDR1 ENHRY and CDR2 SYGVKD. Between the trimmed V and J ends, which lost 1 base and 6 bases, there was a span of 9 bases. CDR3 size: 13 residues. Profiled with immunoSEQ multiplex PCR; TCRdb holds only in-frame clones, not every one. The repertoire holds 150,000 or so clones, with 70% to 90% as singletons. The chain joins TRBV10-3 to TRBJ1-1; D gene uncertain. Sequences were derived from peripheral blood, sampled on day 0 of AZD1222 vaccination. This receptor was obtained from an adult in good health. The CDR3 reads CAISELVGSEAFF. The CDR3 DNA reads as TGTGCCATCAGTGAGTTAGTAGGCTCTGAAGCTTTCTTT.